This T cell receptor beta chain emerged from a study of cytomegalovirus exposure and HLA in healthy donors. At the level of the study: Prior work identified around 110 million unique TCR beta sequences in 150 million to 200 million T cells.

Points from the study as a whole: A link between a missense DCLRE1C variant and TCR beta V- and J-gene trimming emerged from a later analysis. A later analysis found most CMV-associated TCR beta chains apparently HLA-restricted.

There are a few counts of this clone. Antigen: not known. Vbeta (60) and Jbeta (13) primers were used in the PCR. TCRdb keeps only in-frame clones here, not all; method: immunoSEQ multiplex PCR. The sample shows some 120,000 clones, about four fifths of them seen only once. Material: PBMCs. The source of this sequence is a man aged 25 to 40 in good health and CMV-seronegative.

CDR3 sequence: CASSLGREGYEQYF. CDR3 nucleotide sequence: TGTGCCAGCAGCTTGGGGCGGGAGGGATACGAGCAGTACTTC. The rearrangement joins TRBV5-4 to TRBJ2-5, with 9 bases that match TRBD2. The last part of the DNA fits TRBJ2-7 better; the J call may be wrong. There are 14 residues in the CDR3. The germline CDR1 and CDR2 sequences are SGHNT and YYREEE (reference sequence).